This entry describes one TCR beta chain. Its antigen is unidentified. Primers for the PCR totalled 60 Vbeta and 13 Jbeta. The data were produced by immunoSEQ multiplex PCR, yet TCRdb's version contains in-frame clones alone and is incomplete. This sample has about 130,000 clones, with nearly 80% found just once. This sample stems from a study of cytomegalovirus exposure and HLA in healthy donors. Study at large: An earlier analysis identified 117 million unique TCR beta sequences in 150 million to 200 million T cells. Study-wide results and caveats: For most TCR beta V segments, an earlier analysis put the productive rate at about 90% or about 30% of the time. A few of the chains that were CMV-associated were confirmed in vitro to be specific for CMV antigens.

This CDR3 region has 12 residues. The V and J ends lost 2 bases and 14 bases respectively, with 13 bases between them. Germline CDR1 is LGHNA and CDR2 is YNFKEQ. The sequencing input was PBMCs. This TCR came from a male donor in good health and CMV-seronegative. The chain is built from TRBV4-2 and TRBJ2-1; tentatively, D is TRBD2 (6 bases). The CDR3 bases are TGTGCCAGCAGCCAACCGACGGGGGAGGAGTTCTTC. Amino acid sequence: CASSQPTGEEFF.